This T cell receptor (beta chain) was obtained from a study of blood T cell repertoires in COVID-19. As originally analysed: Scientists estimated how many nucleated cells there were by amplifying reference gene primers. The table came from immunoSEQ multiplex PCR; TCRdb's copy has only in-frame clones and leaves some out. V and J calls and clone size follow that table, whereas D and trimming were derived from the DNA. This table holds approximately 56,000 clones, about 88% found once. Material: peripheral blood. The sequence derives from a woman aged 55-75 years with COVID-19, enrolled during active disease.

The CDR3 is CASSRNRMDRSTGELFF. In nucleotides, the CDR3 is TGTGCCAGCAGTCGCAACAGGATGGACAGAAGCACCGGGGAGCTGTTTTTT. This sequence joins TRBV6-2 or TRBV6-3 and TRBJ2-2; D might be TRBD1 (6 bases). The germline CDR1 and CDR2 sequences are MNHEY and SVGEGT. This CDR3 spans 17 amino acids. V lost 5 bases and J 4 bases, leaving 20 bases between the germline ends.